A selection of T cell receptor beta chains follows, all from one sample in a study of blood T cell repertoires in COVID-19. Data came from immunoSEQ multiplex PCR; TCRdb stores just in-frame clones and leaves some out. Here the sample spans some 28,000 clones, around 90% being singletons. The sequencing sample was made of peripheral blood. The source is a human donor in a cohort sampled during active COVID-19. The CDR3 runs from the conserved cysteine through the conserved F or W. The D gene is left open where the match is weak. The size of a clone is reported for some rows only, either as once, few or many, or as a class for expanded clones.

V: TRBV27
J: TRBJ2-7
D: TRBD1
size: once
DNA: TGTGCCAGCAGTTTATCGAGGGACAGGGGGCGCGAGCAGTACTTC
CDR3: CASSLSRDRGREQYF

V: TRBV27
J: TRBJ1-1
D: NA
size: NA
DNA: TGTGCCAGCAGTTTATCGGACAGCCCGAACACTGAAGCTTTCTTT
CDR3: CASSLSDSPNTEAFF

V: TRBV11-2
J: TRBJ2-1
D: TRBD1
size: few
DNA: TGTGCCAGCAGCTTGACAGGGGGCTTGTACAATGAGCAGTTCTTC
CDR3: CASSLTGGLYNEQFF

V: TRBV19
J: TRBJ1-3
D: NA
size: few
DNA: TGTGCCAGTACCGCGGACAGCTACTCTGGAAACACCATATATTTT
CDR3: CASTADSYSGNTIYF

V: TRBV7-2
J: TRBJ2-1
D: TRBD2
size: few
DNA: TGTGCCAGCAGCTTTACTAGCGGGAGTGGTAATGAGCAGTTCTTC
CDR3: CASSFTSGSGNEQFF

V: TRBV7-2
J: TRBJ2-1
D: NA
size: NA
DNA: TGTGCCAGCAGCTTAGGTTGGGGAGCGTACAATGAGCAGTTCTTC
CDR3: CASSLGWGAYNEQFF

V: TRBV3-1/TRBV3-2
J: TRBJ2-3
D: TRBD2
size: NA
DNA: TGTGCCAGCAGCCAAGTCCCAGGAGGACTAGCGGGAGGGCCTCAAAGGTTTACAGATACGCAGTATTTT
CDR3: CASSQVPGGLAGGPQRFTDTQYF

V: TRBV2
J: TRBJ1-2
D: NA
size: NA
DNA: TGTGCCAGCACCTACGGGGTATCTCGGGGCTACACCTTC
CDR3: CASTYGVSRGYTF

V: TRBV19
J: TRBJ2-7
D: TRBD1
size: NA
DNA: TGTGCCAGTAGTATGGGACAGGGTCAACAGTACTTC
CDR3: CASSMGQGQQYF

V: TRBV2
J: TRBJ2-2
D: NA
size: few
DNA: TGTGCCAGCAGCACAGGGTACGGGGAGCTGTTTTTT
CDR3: CASSTGYGELFF